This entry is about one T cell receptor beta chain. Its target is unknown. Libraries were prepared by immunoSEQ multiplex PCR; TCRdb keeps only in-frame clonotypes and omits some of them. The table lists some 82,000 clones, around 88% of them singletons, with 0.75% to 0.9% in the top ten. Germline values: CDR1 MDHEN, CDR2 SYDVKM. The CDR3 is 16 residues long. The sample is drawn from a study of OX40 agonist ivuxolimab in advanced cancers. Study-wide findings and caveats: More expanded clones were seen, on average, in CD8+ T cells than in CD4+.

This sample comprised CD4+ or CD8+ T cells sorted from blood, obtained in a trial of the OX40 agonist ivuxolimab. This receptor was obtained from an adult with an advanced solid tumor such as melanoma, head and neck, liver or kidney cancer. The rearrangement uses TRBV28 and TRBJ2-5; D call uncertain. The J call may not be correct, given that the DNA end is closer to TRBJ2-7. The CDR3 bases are TGTGCCAGCAGTTTATCCACAGTTCTCGTTCCCTACGAGCAGTACTTC. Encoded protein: CASSLSTVLVPYEQYF.